These T cell receptor beta chains were read from a single sample in a study of shared clonotypes between healthy human individuals. Data came from immunoSEQ multiplex PCR; TCRdb stores just in-frame clones and leaves some out. The table has about 1.5 million clones, around 98% seen once. Input material: naive CD4+ T cells sorted from blood. The receptors stem from a man aged 25 to 45 in good health. CDR3s include the opening cysteine and the closing phenylalanine or tryptophan. The D gene is left open where the match is weak.

CDR3aa | d_gene | j_gene | v_gene
CASSPRTRTAGLGETQYF | NA | TRBJ2-5 | TRBV18
CASSVPSSPNTEAFF | NA | TRBJ1-1 | TRBV6-4
CATSRQGRGSETQYF | NA | TRBJ2-5 | TRBV15
CASSLRGLAGHNEQFF | TRBD2 | TRBJ2-1 | TRBV5-1
CAITPGQGEPNYGYTF | TRBD1 | TRBJ1-2 | TRBV10-3
CASSRLSGAYYEQYF | NA | TRBJ2-7 | TRBV28
CASSLFQGDSKAEAFF | NA | TRBJ1-1 | TRBV7-9
CATGLAGLNNEQFF | TRBD2 | TRBJ2-1 | TRBV10-3
CASGLGTGELFF | NA | TRBJ2-2 | TRBV12-5
CASSSPVPLIHLGEQYF | NA | TRBJ2-7 | TRBV28
CASSQARLDGQDNEQFF | TRBD1 | TRBJ2-1 | TRBV14
CASTRDNEQFF | NA | TRBJ2-1 | TRBV2
CASSFRSNAGTYYEQYF | NA | TRBJ2-7 | TRBV27
CASSLRSGRVLVTQYF | TRBD2 | TRBJ2-3 | TRBV28
CASSFYLPGVTFGSYNEQFF | NA | TRBJ2-1 | TRBV5-1
CASRPGQGDEKLFF | TRBD1 | TRBJ1-4 | TRBV2
CASSDRNGYTF | NA | TRBJ1-2 | TRBV10-2
CASSEDSLETQYF | NA | TRBJ2-5 | TRBV10-1
CASSSSGYGYTF | NA | TRBJ1-2 | TRBV2
CASSPTSGRAYEQYF | TRBD2 | TRBJ2-7 | TRBV7-8
CASSFGTSGTYYEQYF | TRBD2 | TRBJ2-7 | TRBV6-6
CASSASISGNTIYF | NA | TRBJ1-3 | TRBV6-5